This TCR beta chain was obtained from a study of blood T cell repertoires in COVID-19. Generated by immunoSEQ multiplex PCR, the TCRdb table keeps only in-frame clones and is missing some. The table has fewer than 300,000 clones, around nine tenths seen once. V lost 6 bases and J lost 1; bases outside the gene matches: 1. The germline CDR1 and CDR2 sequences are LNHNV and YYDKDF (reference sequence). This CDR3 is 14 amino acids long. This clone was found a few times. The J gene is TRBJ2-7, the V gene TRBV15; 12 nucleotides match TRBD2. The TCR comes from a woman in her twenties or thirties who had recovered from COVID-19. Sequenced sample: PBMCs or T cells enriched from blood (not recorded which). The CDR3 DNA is TGTGCCACCAGGACTAGCGGGAGATCCTACGAGCAGTACTTC. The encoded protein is CATRTSGRSYEQYF.